These 13 T cell receptor beta chains came from one sample sequenced in a study of blood T cell repertoires in COVID-19. The table came from immunoSEQ multiplex PCR; TCRdb's copy has only in-frame clones and leaves some out. The sample lists some 210,000 clones; around four fifths were seen once. Sequencing was performed on PBMCs or T cells enriched from blood (not recorded which). The receptors derive from a man aged 35-49 years who had recovered from COVID-19.

Only one count was recorded for this clone. Distinct nucleotide sequences in the sample also encode this CDR3. The CDR3: CASSYRDYGYTF. The CDR3 nucleotides read TGTGCCAGCAGTTATAGAGATTATGGCTACACCTTC. The chain carries TRBV12-3 or TRBV12-4 and TRBJ1-2; the D is unclear. The CDR3 is 12 amino acids. V was trimmed by 4 bases and J by 5 bases, leaving 8 bases between them.

This clone was observed a handful of times. This chain links TRBV7-9 with TRBJ2-5; D is perhaps TRBD1 (5 bases). The CDR3 runs to 13 residues. The V end lost 5 bases, the J end lost 5 bases, and 12 bases lay between the germline ends. CDR1 and CDR2 from the germline V gene are SEHNR and FQNEAQ (reference sequence). CDR3 sequence reads: CASSPGKQETQYF. CDR3 nucleotides: TGTGCCAGCAGCCCAGGGAAACAGGAGACCCAGTACTTC.

The chain has TRBV20-1 and TRBJ1-5, with unresolved D. The CDR3 runs 15 residues. Trimming pared 3 bases from V and 0 bases from J, leaving 12 bases between. Per the germline V gene, CDR1 is DFQATT and CDR2 is SNEGSKA (reference sequence). In nucleotides, the CDR3 is TGCAGTGCTAGTAAACAGAGGGATAGCAATCAGCCCCAGCATTTT. Translated, it gives CSASKQRDSNQPQHF.

This clone was counted many times. The rearrangement links TRBV6-2 or TRBV6-3 to TRBJ2-1, with a weak D call TRBD2 (7 bases). Trimming stripped 4 bases from V and 6 bases from J, with 19 bases between. This CDR3 spans 16 amino acids. Germline V gives CDR1 MNHEY, CDR2 SVGEGT. For the CDR3, the DNA is TGTGCCAGCAGTTGGGGGATCGCGGGGGCGTCCAATGAGCAGTTCTTC. Its protein product is CASSWGIAGASNEQFF.

This clone was observed at least ten times. V is TRBV28 and J is TRBJ1-5; D is undetermined. Germline CDR1 MDHEN, CDR2 SYDVKM. With 1 base removed from V and 1 base from J, the gap between germline ends came to 11 bases. The CDR3 has 16 amino acids. The CDR3: CASSLYPSGSNQPQHF. The CDR3 nucleotides are TGTGCCAGCAGTTTATACCCTAGCGGCAGCAATCAGCCCCAGCATTTT.

The chain couples TRBV11-3 to TRBJ1-1; D is possibly TRBD1 (5 bases). The CDR3 consists of 13 residues. The V gene's germline CDR1 is SGHNT and CDR2 YENEEA. Trimming removed 5 bases from V and 0 bases from J, with 7 bases in between. The CDR3 loop is CASSRQMNTEAFF. In DNA, the CDR3 is TGTGCCAGCAGCCGACAGATGAACACTGAAGCTTTCTTT.

J is TRBJ2-5 and V is TRBV10-1, with 9 bases aligning to TRBD2. CDR3 length: 17 amino acids. The trim removed 2 bases at V and 7 bases at J, leaving 14 bases unmatched. CDR1 and CDR2 (germline): WNHNN, SYGVQD (reference sequence). In DNA form, the CDR3 reads TGCGCCAGCAGTGAGGGCAGCGGGGGGACCGACACTACGACCCAGTACTTC. Translated: CASSEGSGGTDTTTQYF.

Comment on this clone: The junction departs from the called germline gene at one end, perhaps through a read error. The same CDR3 is also encoded by other DNA sequences in this sample. V is TRBV6-1 and J is TRBJ1-3, with D unclear. The germline V gene encodes CDR1 MNHNS and CDR2 SASEGT. CDR3 length equals 20 residues. CDR3 sequence reads: CASSEPNWEATMFSGNTIYF. The CDR3 DNA sequence: TGTGCGAGCAGTGAACCGAATTGGGAGGCCACCATGTTCTCTGGAAACACCATATATTTT.

V and J are TRBV19 and TRBJ1-5; TRBD1 agrees at 7 bases. V was pared by 0 bases and J by 4 bases, with 3 bases of the junction left unmatched. The CDR3 length is 15 residues. Germline loops: CDR1 LNHDA, CDR2 SQIVND (reference sequence). This CDR3 reads CASSIEQGVNQPQHF. The CDR3 region has the DNA TGTGCCAGTAGTATAGAGCAGGGGGTGAATCAGCCCCAGCATTTT. The full variable domain, with the rest looked up from reference TRBV19 and TRBJ1-5, is DGGITQSPKYLFRKEGQNVTLSCEQNLNHDAMYWYRQDPGQGLRLIYYSQIVNDFQKGDIAEGYSVSREKKESFPLTVTSAQKNPTAFYLCASSIEQGVNQPQHFGDGTRLSIL.

This rearrangement joins TRBV14 to TRBJ1-1; tentative D call: TRBD1 (6 bases). The CDR3 covers 13 residues. The germline V gene has CDR1 SGHDN and CDR2 FVKESK. V was pared by 2 bases and J by 6 bases, with 10 bases between. This chain's CDR3 is CASSQSRGSEAFF. The CDR3 DNA is TGTGCCAGCAGCCAAAGCAGGGGATCTGAAGCTTTCTTT.

V gene TRBV19 combines with J gene TRBJ2-5; TRBD2 matches 8 bases. The CDR3 totals 13 residues. The germline V gene encodes CDR1 LNHDA and CDR2 SQIVND (reference sequence). Losses at the gene ends were 2 bases for V and 8 bases for J; bases not matched to a gene: 4. The DNA for the CDR3 is TGTGCCAGTAGTATAAGCGGGGGCCGAACCCAGTACTTC. This gives the protein CASSISGGRTQYF.

The chain carries TRBV19 and TRBJ1-6; 7 bases line up with TRBD1. Per the germline V gene, CDR1 is LNHDA and CDR2 is SQIVND (reference sequence). V shed 4 bases, J shed 9 bases, and the junction held 9 bases outside the gene matches. The CDR3 totals 15 residues. In nucleotides, the CDR3 is TGTGCCAGTAGTACTTTGACAGGGATAGGTTCACCCCTCCACTTT. Encoded protein: CASSTLTGIGSPLHF.

A single count supports this clone. The V call is TRBV18, the J call TRBJ2-1; 9 bases line up with TRBD2. With V trimmed by 3 bases and J by 5 bases, 5 bases remained unmatched. CDR1 and CDR2 (germline): KGHSH, LQKENI. This CDR3 has 15 residues. CDR3 sequence (DNA): TGTGCCAGCTCACCGGGCGGGGGGGGAAACAATGAGCAGTTCTTC. Translation gives CASSPGGGGNNEQFF.